Presented here are 24 T cell receptor beta chains from one specimen sequenced in a study of blood T cell repertoires in COVID-19. This table comes from immunoSEQ multiplex PCR, and its TCRdb copy is limited to in-frame clones, with some not included. This sample has about 110,000 clones, with less than 85% found just once. The sample consisted of peripheral blood. All receptors come from a human donor with acute or convalescent COVID-19. The donor label of this sample is uncertain.

The genes are TRBV10-3 and TRBJ2-7, with 11 bases that match TRBD1. CDR3 length: 13 residues. Germline CDR1 ENHRY, CDR2 SYGVKD. V shed 11 bases, J shed 4 bases, and the junction held 7 bases outside the gene matches. The CDR3 here is CAVAGTGGYEQYF. CDR3 in DNA: TGTGCCGTCGCCGGGACAGGGGGTTACGAGCAGTACTTC.

The chain recombines TRBV30 with TRBJ2-3; TRBD1 agrees at 7 bases. The V and J ends lost 3 bases and 6 bases, in that order; junction bases with no gene match: 9. The germline V gene has CDR1 GTSNPN and CDR2 SVGIG (reference sequence). The CDR3 is made up of 14 amino acids. The DNA of the CDR3 is TGTGCCTGGAGGAGGGACAGTGGGGCGGATACGCAGTATTTT. This encodes CAWRRDSGADTQYF.

This rearrangement joins TRBV6-4 to TRBJ2-1; the match to TRBD2 covers 10 bases. J gave up 7 bases and V 4 bases, and 4 bases lay outside the gene matches. CDR1 and CDR2 from the germline V gene are MRHNA and SNTAGT. This CDR3 spans 14 amino acids. CDR3 nucleotide sequence: TGTGCCAGCAGTGGAAGCGGGGGGGCAAATGAGCAGTTCTTC. It yields the protein CASSGSGGANEQFF.

The rearrangement joins TRBV27 to TRBJ2-1, with 9 positions matching TRBD2. This CDR3 has 16 amino acids. Germline V CDR1 and CDR2: MNHEY, SMNVEV (reference sequence). With 3 bases clipped from V and 3 bases from J, the junction kept 6 bases outside the gene matches. The CDR3 sequence is CASSFISGGRYNEQFF. CDR3 nucleotide sequence: TGTGCCAGCAGTTTCATTAGCGGGGGCCGCTACAATGAGCAGTTCTTC.

The V gene is TRBV24-1, the J gene TRBJ2-5; D is undetermined. V was pared by 3 bases and J by 4 bases, with 8 bases between. CDR3 length: 13 residues. Looked up from germline, CDR1 is KGHDR and CDR2 is SFDVKD. CDR3 nucleotides: TGTGCCACCAGTGATGGCCTTATAGAGACCCAGTACTTC. Translating gives CATSDGLIETQYF.

V is TRBV15 and J is TRBJ2-7; D is perhaps TRBD2 (6 bases). The germline gives CDR1 LNHNV, CDR2 YYDKDF (reference sequence). The ends were cut back, 0 bases at V and 0 bases at J, with 18 bases in the middle. The CDR3 runs 18 residues. As DNA, the CDR3 is TGTGCCACCAGCAGAGACTCTGGGGGGAGGTTAAGCTCCTACGAGCAGTACGTC. Translation gives CATSRDSGGRLSSYEQYV.

About this clone: In the same sample, other DNA sequences code for this CDR3. This chain links TRBV5-1 with TRBJ1-1; TRBD1 matches 11 bases. With 0 bases clipped from V and 5 bases from J, the junction kept 6 bases outside the gene matches. Germline V gene data show CDR1 as SGHRS and CDR2 as YFSETQ. This CDR3 region has 16 residues. CDR3 residues: CASSLAGTGGGTEAFF. DNA for the CDR3: TGCGCCAGCAGCTTGGCCGGGACAGGGGGAGGAACTGAAGCTTTCTTT. Full variable domain (rest looked up from reference TRBV5-1 and TRBJ1-1): KAGVTQTPRYLIKTRGQQVTLSCSPISGHRSVSWYQQTPGQGLQFLFEYFSETQRNKGNFPGRFSGRQFSNSRSEMNVSTLELGDSALYLCASSLAGTGGGTEAFFGQGTRLTVV.

This chain uses TRBV28 with TRBJ1-5, with 8 bases that match TRBD1. Per germline, CDR1 MDHEN and CDR2 SYDVKM. The CDR3 is 15 amino acids. Unmatched junction bases numbered 8, after V lost 5 bases and J lost 5 bases. The CDR3 protein is CASSTLQGGYQPQHF. The CDR3 nucleotides read TGTGCCAGCAGTACCTTACAGGGGGGCTATCAGCCCCAGCATTTT. Based on the CDR3 plus reference TRBV28 and TRBJ1-5, the full variable domain is DVKVTQSSRYLVKRTGEKVFLECVQDMDHENMFWYRQDPGLGLRLIYFSYDVKMKEKGDIPEGYSVSREKKERFSLILESASTNQTSMYLCASSTLQGGYQPQHFGDGTRLSIL.

The chain recombines TRBV12-3 or TRBV12-4 with TRBJ2-1, with D unclear. The CDR3 sequence is 12 residues long. V lost 3 bases, J lost 5 bases, and 5 bases lay in between. DNA of the CDR3: TGTGCCAGCAGTTTCCAGGACAATGAGCAGTTCTTC. Protein product: CASSFQDNEQFF.

The J gene is TRBJ1-2, the V gene TRBV19; 8 bases match TRBD1. The ends lost 4 bases at V and 7 bases at J; junction bases unmatched: 5. The CDR3 runs to 13 residues. Germline values: CDR1 LNHDA, CDR2 SQIVND (reference sequence). CDR3 nucleotides: TGTGCCAGTAGTAGTGACAGGGGTATTGGCTACACCTTC. Its protein product is CASSSDRGIGYTF.

This clone came up a few times. The V call is TRBV19, the J call TRBJ2-6; no reliable D call. The V end lost 8 bases, the J end lost 0 bases, and 8 bases lay between the germline ends. The CDR3 contains 14 residues. The germline gives CDR1 LNHDA, CDR2 SQIVND (reference sequence). CDR3 in amino acids: CASLGLSGANVLTF. The DNA of the CDR3 is TGTGCCAGTCTGGGCCTCTCTGGGGCCAACGTCCTGACTTTC.

The chain employs TRBV5-1 and TRBJ2-1, with TRBD2 matching 8 bases. Germline V lookup: CDR1 SGHRS, CDR2 YFSETQ. The CDR3 is made up of 15 amino acids. The V segment lost 0 bases and the J segment 3 bases; nucleotides outside the gene matches: 2. The CDR3 loop is CASSLDGGVYNEQFF. CDR3 nucleotides: TGCGCCAGCAGCTTGGACGGGGGGGTCTACAATGAGCAGTTCTTC.

The rearrangement links TRBV6-5 to TRBJ1-5, with unresolved D. V was cut by 6 bases and J by 4 bases, with 10 bases left in between. The CDR3 covers 13 residues. Germline V CDR1 and CDR2: MNHEY, SVGAGI. The CDR3 DNA is TGTGCCAGCAGATACAGTCTAAATCAGCCCCAGCATTTT. As protein: CASRYSLNQPQHF.

The chain carries TRBV5-1 and TRBJ2-1; 12 nucleotides line up with TRBD2. V shed 4 bases, J shed 4 bases, and the junction held 3 bases outside the gene matches. Germline V gives CDR1 SGHRS, CDR2 YFSETQ. The CDR3 sequence is 15 residues long. The CDR3 sequence: CASSPTSGGYNEQFF. The CDR3 nucleotides are TGCGCCAGCAGCCCGACTAGCGGGGGATACAATGAGCAGTTCTTC. The entire variable domain, with the rest obtained from reference TRBV5-1 and TRBJ2-1, is as follows: KAGVTQTPRYLIKTRGQQVTLSCSPISGHRSVSWYQQTPGQGLQFLFEYFSETQRNKGNFPGRFSGRQFSNSRSEMNVSTLELGDSALYLCASSPTSGGYNEQFFGPGTRLTVL.

The V call is TRBV5-5, the J call TRBJ1-1; D is uncertain. Germline lookup yields CDR1 SGHKS and CDR2 YYEKEE (reference sequence). The ends were cut back, 0 bases at V and 5 bases at J, with 8 bases in the middle. The CDR3 contains 13 residues. The CDR3 region has the DNA TGTGCCAGCAGCTTGGCGCCTAAAACTGAAGCTTTCTTT. Amino acids: CASSLAPKTEAFF.

The rearrangement joins TRBV11-2 to TRBJ1-1; unclear D gene. The V gene's germline CDR1 is SGHAT and CDR2 FQNNGV. The CDR3 length is 13 residues. Trimming left V 2 bases short and J 4 bases short, with 8 bases between. CDR3 region: CASSLRSSTEAFF. In DNA, the CDR3 is TGTGCCAGCAGCTTAAGGAGTAGCACTGAAGCTTTCTTT.

The rearrangement links TRBV5-1 to TRBJ2-3, with 10 positions matching TRBD2. The ends lost 0 bases at V and 0 bases at J; junction bases unmatched: 7. The germline CDR1 and CDR2 sequences are SGHRS and YFSETQ. The CDR3 spans 18 residues. The CDR3 is CASSLARTSGASTDTQYF. The CDR3 region has the DNA TGCGCCAGCAGCTTGGCCCGAACTAGCGGGGCTAGCACAGATACGCAGTATTTT.

This clone appeared once. V usage is TRBV7-6 and J usage is TRBJ2-3; TRBD1 agrees at 11 bases. Germline lookup yields CDR1 SGHVS and CDR2 FNYEAQ. Unmatched junction bases numbered 7, after V lost 5 bases and J lost 9 bases. CDR3 length equals 14 residues. The CDR3 region has the DNA TGTGCCAGCAGCCCCACCGGGACAGGGGGAACGCAGTATTTT. Translation: CASSPTGTGGTQYF.

Only one count was recorded for this clone. The J gene is TRBJ1-5, the V gene TRBV6-6; the D is unclear. Germline assignment: CDR1 MNHNY and CDR2 SVGAGI (reference sequence). This CDR3 is built from 12 residues. The V and J ends lost 0 bases and 11 bases respectively, with 8 bases between them. CDR3 residues: CASSYSSGAQHF. The CDR3 coding sequence is TGTGCCAGCAGTTACTCATCAGGTGCCCAGCATTTT.

This chain links TRBV14 with TRBJ1-1, with D unclear. CDR1 SGHDN and CDR2 FVKESK come from the germline V gene. There are 11 residues in the CDR3. The germline V and J ends were trimmed by 3 bases and 8 bases, with 7 bases remaining between them. CDR3 loop: CASSQGGEAFF. The CDR3 DNA reads TGTGCCAGCAGCCAGGGCGGGGAAGCTTTCTTT.

This clone was recorded once. The CDR3 sequence is CASSEYGTDTSPLHF. CDR3 nucleotides: TGTGCCAGCAGTGAATACGGGACAGACACCTCACCCCTCCACTTT. The chain joins TRBV25-1 to TRBJ1-6; 7 bases are shared with TRBD1. Germline CDR1 and CDR2: MGHDK and SYGVNS. CDR3 size: 15 residues. J was trimmed by 10 bases and V by 0 bases; bases with no gene match: 6. Full variable domain (outside the CDR3, taken from reference TRBV25-1 and TRBJ1-6): EADIYQTPRYLVIGTGKKITLECSQTMGHDKMYWYQQDPGMELHLIHYSYGVNSTEKGDLSSESTVSRIRTEHFPLTLESARPSHTSQYLCASSEYGTDTSPLHFGNGTRLTVT.

The V gene is TRBV28, the J gene TRBJ1-3; TRBD1 agrees at 7 bases. Per the germline V gene, CDR1 is MDHEN and CDR2 is SYDVKM. The J segment lost 0 bases and the V segment lost 3 bases, leaving 5 bases of the junction unmatched. This CDR3 has 16 amino acids. This CDR3 is CASSLVRDSSGNTIYF. CDR3 DNA: TGTGCCAGCAGTTTGGTCCGGGACAGCTCTGGAAACACCATATATTTT.

The DNA for the CDR3 is TGTGCCAGCAGCTTATATCGTCCAGATACGCAGTATTTT. It translates to CASSLYRPDTQYF. This rearrangement joins TRBV7-9 to TRBJ2-3, with no clear D. Germline V CDR1 and CDR2: SEHNR, FQNEAQ (reference sequence). Trimming left V 2 bases short and J 4 bases short, with 7 bases between. The CDR3 has 13 residues.

This clone was observed at least ten times. The chain joins TRBV10-3 to TRBJ1-1; D gene unclear. V was clipped by 4 bases and J by 1 base, with 10 bases between them. This CDR3 has 14 amino acids. From germline, CDR1 is ENHRY and CDR2 SYGVKD. CDR3 sequence (DNA): TGTGCCATCAGTGTGGAGGCCCCGAACACTGAAGCTTTCTTT. It yields the protein CAISVEAPNTEAFF.